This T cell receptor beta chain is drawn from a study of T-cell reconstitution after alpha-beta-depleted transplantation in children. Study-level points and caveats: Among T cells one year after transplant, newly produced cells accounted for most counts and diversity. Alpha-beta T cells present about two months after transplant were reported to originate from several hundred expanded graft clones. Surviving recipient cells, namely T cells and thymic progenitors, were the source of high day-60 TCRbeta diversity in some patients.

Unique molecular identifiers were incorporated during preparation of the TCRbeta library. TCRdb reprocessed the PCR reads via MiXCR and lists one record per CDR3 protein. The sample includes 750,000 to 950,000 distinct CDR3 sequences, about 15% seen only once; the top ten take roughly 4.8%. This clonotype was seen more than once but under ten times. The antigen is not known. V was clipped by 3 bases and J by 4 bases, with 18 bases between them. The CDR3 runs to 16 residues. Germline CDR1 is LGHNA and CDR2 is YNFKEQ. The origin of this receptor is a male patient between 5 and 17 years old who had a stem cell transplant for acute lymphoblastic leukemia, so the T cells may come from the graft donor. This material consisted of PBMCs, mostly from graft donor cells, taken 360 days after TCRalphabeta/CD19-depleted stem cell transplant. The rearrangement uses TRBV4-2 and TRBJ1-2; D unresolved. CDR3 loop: CASSQDPGGWGYGYTF. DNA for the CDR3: TGTGCCAGCAGCCAGGATCCGGGCGGATGGGGCTATGGCTACACCTTC.